This T cell receptor (beta chain) was sequenced in a study of blood T cell repertoires in COVID-19. Clones were read by immunoSEQ multiplex PCR, and TCRdb kept only the in-frame ones, dropping some. This table holds a few hundred thousand clones, 65% to 85% found once. Germline values: CDR1 KGHSH, CDR2 LQKENI. The CDR3 runs 14 residues. V dropped 3 bases and J dropped 5 bases, with 10 bases sitting between them. The chain employs TRBV18 and TRBJ1-4; perhaps TRBD1 as D (6 bases). This TCR came from a woman aged 40-49 years with acute COVID-19. The sequencing sample was made of PBMCs or T cells enriched from blood (not recorded which). The CDR3: CASSPTGENEKLFF. In DNA, the CDR3 is TGTGCCAGCTCACCGACAGGAGAGAATGAAAAACTGTTTTTT.